This is a list of T cell receptor beta chains from one sample in a study of cytomegalovirus exposure and HLA in healthy donors. Sequenced by immunoSEQ multiplex PCR; TCRdb stores in-frame clones only, minus some. The sample holds some 150,000 clones; approximately 8.9% are singletons and the top ten take roughly 6.4%. Sample: PBMCs. The source of these receptors is a woman aged 35 to 49 in good health and CMV-seropositive. The CDR3 runs from the conserved cysteine through the conserved F or W. A D gene is named only where the DNA matches it firmly. The size field is filled for only some rows; it gives once, few, many or a size class.

few TRBJ1-5 TRBV5-8 . TGTGCCAGCAGCCCCTACCCCGCGGCGACAGGATACAATCAGCCCCAGCATTTT CASSPYPAATGYNQPQHF
. TRBJ1-1 TRBV27 . TGTGCCAGCAGTTTTGCGACAGGTATGAACACTGAAGCTTTCTTT CASSFATGMNTEAFF
few TRBJ2-1 TRBV5-6 TRBD1 TGTGCCAGCAGCTTGAGACAGGGCCCCAATGAGCAGTTCTTC CASSLRQGPNEQFF
few TRBJ2-2 TRBV19 TRBD2 TGTGCCAGTAGTGGGGCAGCGGGGGGGCAAGGGGAGCTGTTTTTT CASSGAAGGQGELFF
few TRBJ2-4 TRBV5-6 TRBD1 TGTGCCAGCAGCTTGCTCGGGACAGGGTCGAACATTCAGTACTTC CASSLLGTGSNIQYF
. TRBJ2-2 TRBV5-4 TRBD2 TGTGCCAGCAGCTTGGCGACTAGCGGGGGGGCCGGGGAGCTGTTTTTT CASSLATSGGAGELFF
few TRBJ2-3 TRBV6-1 . TGTGCCAGCAGTCCCCTCCAGTCTAGCACAGATACGCAGTATTTT CASSPLQSSTDTQYF
few TRBJ2-7 TRBV4-2 . TGTGCCAGCAGCCAAGTGGTCGGGGGCTCCTACGAGCAGTACTTC CASSQVVGGSYEQYF
. TRBJ2-3 TRBV7-9 . TGTGCCAGCAGCCCCACTCAGGGGCGGGGGTATGGGACAGATACGCAGTATTTT CASSPTQGRGYGTDTQYF
. TRBJ1-2 TRBV5-4 . TGTGCCAGCAGCCCAGACAGCCACTATGGCTACACCTTC CASSPDSHYGYTF
few TRBJ1-6 TRBV5-1 TRBD1 TGCGCCAGCAGTTCCGGGACAGGGAATTCACCCCTCCACTTT CASSSGTGNSPLHF
few TRBJ2-7 TRBV9 TRBD1 TGTGCCAGCAGCGTAGGGACAGGGGGTCCATTGGGGAGCTACGAGCAGTACTTC CASSVGTGGPLGSYEQYF
few TRBJ2-2 TRBV5-1 . TGCGCCAGCAGCTTGGTTCCACAGGGTGACGCCGGGGAGCTGTTTTTT CASSLVPQGDAGELFF
. TRBJ2-1 TRBV7-9 . TGTGCCAGCAGCTTAGATAGGGGTAGGAATGAGCAGTTCTTC CASSLDRGRNEQFF
. TRBJ1-3 TRBV7-7 . TGTGCCAGCAGCGTGGGGACTTCGACTGGAAACACCATATATTTT CASSVGTSTGNTIYF
. TRBJ2-3 TRBV11-3 . TGTGCCAGCAGCTTGATGGGGGCTAGCACAGATACGCAGTATTTT CASSLMGASTDTQYF
many TRBJ1-2 TRBV6-1 . TGTGCCAGCAGCGGAACGTACGACGGGAACTATGGCTACACCTTC CASSGTYDGNYGYTF
few TRBJ1-2 TRBV18 TRBD1 TGTGCCAGCTCACCGGGACAGGGGGCAGGCTACACCTTC CASSPGQGAGYTF
. TRBJ2-5 TRBV9 TRBD2 TGTGCCAGCAGCATAGGTACTAGCGGGGGGGAAGAGACCCAGTACTTC CASSIGTSGGEETQYF
few TRBJ2-7 TRBV11-3 TRBD1 TGTGCCAGCAGCGGTGGGACAGACTCCTACGAGCAGTACTTC CASSGGTDSYEQYF
few TRBJ2-7 TRBV25-1 TRBD2 TGTGCCAGCAGTGAATTTGGTAGCGGGGGCCGGTGGCAGTACTTC CASSEFGSGGRWQYF
. TRBJ1-1 TRBV6-5 . TGTGCCAGCAGTTACAGGGGACAAGACACTGAAGCTTTCTTT CASSYRGQDTEAFF
few TRBJ1-1 TRBV7-9 . TGTGCCAGCAGCTTAGGGCTGGGGGGAGGCACTGAAGCTTTCTTT CASSLGLGGGTEAFF
few TRBJ2-3 TRBV5-4 TRBD1 TGTGCCAGCAGCAGGACAGGGGCCACAGATACGCAGTATTTT CASSRTGATDTQYF
. TRBJ1-2 TRBV20-1 . TGCAGTGCTAGAGACGTGAGCGGCTACACCTTC CSARDVSGYTF
. TRBJ1-3 TRBV9 . TGTGCCAGCAGCCCGGGACAAGGAAACACCATATATTTT CASSPGQGNTIYF
few TRBJ2-3 TRBV5-1 TRBD2 TGCGCCAGCAGTAAAGGACTAGCGGGGGGCCCCGGGACAGATACGCAGTATTTT CASSKGLAGGPGTDTQYF
few TRBJ2-3 TRBV7-2 TRBD2 TGTGCCAGCAGCCCGAGCGGGGGGACAGATACGCAGTATTTT CASSPSGGTDTQYF
few TRBJ2-7 TRBV5-8 TRBD1 TGTGCCAGCAGCTTCCATCGGACAGGGGGCGAGCAGTACTTC CASSFHRTGGEQYF